What follows is one TCR beta chain and its context. Its antigen is undetermined. The data originate from a study of a mutant IDH1 vaccine in newly diagnosed glioma. The overall study: Vaccination started 4-6 weeks after radiotherapy alone, or with temozolomide cycles.

General study points: Altogether, 80% to 95% of patients exhibited vaccine-induced immune responses.

V was clipped by 2 bases and J by 0 bases, with 13 bases between them. The CDR3 runs 16 residues. Germline-derived CDR1 and CDR2 are LGHNT and FRNRAP. The data were produced by immunoSEQ multiplex PCR, yet TCRdb's version contains in-frame clones alone and is incomplete. The table includes approximately 50,000 clones, around 83% detected once. This sample's time point: week 47, end of study. Mutant IDH1 20-mer peptide, at 300 ug, made up each vaccine dose, with topical imiquimod. The TCR was taken from a woman between 45 and 60 years old with glioma. The starting material was PBMCs, obtained from a glioma patient whose treatment included an IDH1 peptide vaccine. J is TRBJ1-1 and V is TRBV12-5; TRBD1 might be the D (5 bases). Here the CDR3 reads CASGLPTRGLNTEAFF. CDR3 in DNA: TGTGCTAGTGGTTTGCCGACGAGGGGACTGAACACTGAAGCTTTCTTT.